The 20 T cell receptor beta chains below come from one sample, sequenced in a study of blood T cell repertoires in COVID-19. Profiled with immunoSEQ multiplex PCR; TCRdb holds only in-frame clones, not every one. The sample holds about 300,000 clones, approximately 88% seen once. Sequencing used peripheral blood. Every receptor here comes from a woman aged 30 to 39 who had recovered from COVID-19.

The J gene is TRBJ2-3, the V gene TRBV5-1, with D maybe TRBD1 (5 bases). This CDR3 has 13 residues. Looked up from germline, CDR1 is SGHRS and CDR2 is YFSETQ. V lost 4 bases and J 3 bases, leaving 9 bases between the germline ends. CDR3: CASSIRQTDTQYF. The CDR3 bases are TGCGCCAGCAGCATACGACAGACAGATACGCAGTATTTT.

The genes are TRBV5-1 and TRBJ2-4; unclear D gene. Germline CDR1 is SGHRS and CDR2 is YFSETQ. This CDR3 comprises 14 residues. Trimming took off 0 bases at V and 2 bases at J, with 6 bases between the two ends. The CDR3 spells CASSLDNPKNIQYF. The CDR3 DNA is TGCGCCAGCAGCTTGGACAATCCCAAAAACATTCAGTACTTC.

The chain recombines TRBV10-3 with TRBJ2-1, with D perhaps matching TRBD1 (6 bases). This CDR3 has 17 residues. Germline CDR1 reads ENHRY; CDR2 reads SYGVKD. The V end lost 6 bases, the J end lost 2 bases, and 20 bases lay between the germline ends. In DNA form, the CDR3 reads TGTGCCATCAGGGGGACCGCGACAGGTCAGCCCTACAATGAGCAGTTCTTC. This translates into CAIRGTATGQPYNEQFF.

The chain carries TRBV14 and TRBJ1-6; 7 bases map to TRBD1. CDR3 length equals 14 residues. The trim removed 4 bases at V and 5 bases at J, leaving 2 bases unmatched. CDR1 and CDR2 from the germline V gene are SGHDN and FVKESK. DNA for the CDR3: TGTGCCAGCAGCCGGGGGACAGATAATTCACCCCTCCACTTT. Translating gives CASSRGTDNSPLHF.

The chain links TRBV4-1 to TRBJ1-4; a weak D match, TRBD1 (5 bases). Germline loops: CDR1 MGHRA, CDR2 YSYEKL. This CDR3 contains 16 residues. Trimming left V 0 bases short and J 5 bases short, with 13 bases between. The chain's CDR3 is CASSQDQGPSNEKLFF. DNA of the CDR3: TGCGCCAGCAGCCAAGACCAGGGTCCGTCAAATGAAAAACTGTTTTTT.

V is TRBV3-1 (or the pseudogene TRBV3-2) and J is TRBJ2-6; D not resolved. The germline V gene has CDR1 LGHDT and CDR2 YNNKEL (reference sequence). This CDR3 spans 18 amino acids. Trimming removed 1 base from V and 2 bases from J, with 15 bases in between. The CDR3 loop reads CASSQVPQVRPGANVLTF. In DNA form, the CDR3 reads TGTGCCAGCAGCCAAGTTCCTCAGGTTAGGCCTGGGGCCAACGTCCTGACTTTC.

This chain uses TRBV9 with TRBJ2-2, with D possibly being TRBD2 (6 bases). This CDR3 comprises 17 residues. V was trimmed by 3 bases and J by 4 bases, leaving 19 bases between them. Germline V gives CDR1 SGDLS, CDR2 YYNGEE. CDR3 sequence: CASSGLGQAGSTGELFF. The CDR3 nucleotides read TGTGCCAGCAGCGGACTGGGGCAGGCGGGATCCACCGGGGAGCTGTTTTTT.

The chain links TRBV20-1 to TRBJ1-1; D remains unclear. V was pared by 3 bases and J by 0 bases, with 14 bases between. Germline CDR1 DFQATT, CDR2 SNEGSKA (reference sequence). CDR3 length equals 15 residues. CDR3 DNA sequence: TGCAGTGCTAGTTGGAGGGTAGGGATGAACACTGAAGCTTTCTTT. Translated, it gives CSASWRVGMNTEAFF.

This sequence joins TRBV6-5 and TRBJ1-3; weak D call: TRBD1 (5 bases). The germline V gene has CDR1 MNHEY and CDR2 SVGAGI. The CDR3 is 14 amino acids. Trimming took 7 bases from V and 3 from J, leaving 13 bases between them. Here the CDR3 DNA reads TGTGCCAGCATCACCTGGGGGGTTGGAAACACCATATATTTT. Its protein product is CASITWGVGNTIYF.

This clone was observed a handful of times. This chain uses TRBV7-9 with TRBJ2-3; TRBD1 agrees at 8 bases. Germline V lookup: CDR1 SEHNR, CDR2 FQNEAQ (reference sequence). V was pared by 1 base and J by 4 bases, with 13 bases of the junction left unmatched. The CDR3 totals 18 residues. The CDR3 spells CASSLVVLGWTGPDTQYF. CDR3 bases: TGTGCCAGCAGCTTAGTAGTTTTGGGTTGGACAGGGCCAGATACGCAGTATTTT.

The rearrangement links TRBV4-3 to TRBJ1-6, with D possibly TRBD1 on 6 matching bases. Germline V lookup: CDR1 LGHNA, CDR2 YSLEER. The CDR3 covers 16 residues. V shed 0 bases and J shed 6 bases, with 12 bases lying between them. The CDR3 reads CASSQDLQGLNSPLHF. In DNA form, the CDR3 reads TGCGCCAGCAGCCAAGATCTGCAGGGGCTTAATTCACCCCTCCACTTT.

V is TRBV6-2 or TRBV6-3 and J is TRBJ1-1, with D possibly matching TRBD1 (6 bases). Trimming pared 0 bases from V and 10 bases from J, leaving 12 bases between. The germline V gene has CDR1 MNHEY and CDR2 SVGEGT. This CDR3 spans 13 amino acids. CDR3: CASSYSTGSIAFF. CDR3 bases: TGTGCCAGCAGTTACTCGACAGGATCTATAGCTTTCTTT.

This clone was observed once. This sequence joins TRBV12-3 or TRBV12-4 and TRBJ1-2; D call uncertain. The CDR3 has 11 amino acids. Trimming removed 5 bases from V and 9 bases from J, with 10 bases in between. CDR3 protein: CASSLRNSYTF. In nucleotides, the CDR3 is TGTGCCAGCAGTCTTAGAAATAGCTACACCTTC.

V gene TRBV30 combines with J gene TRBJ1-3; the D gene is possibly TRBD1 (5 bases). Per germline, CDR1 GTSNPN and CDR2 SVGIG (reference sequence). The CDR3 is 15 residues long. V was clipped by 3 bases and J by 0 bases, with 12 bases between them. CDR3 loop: CAWRPQGFSGNTIYF. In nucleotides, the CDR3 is TGTGCCTGGAGGCCCCAGGGCTTCTCTGGAAACACCATATATTTT.

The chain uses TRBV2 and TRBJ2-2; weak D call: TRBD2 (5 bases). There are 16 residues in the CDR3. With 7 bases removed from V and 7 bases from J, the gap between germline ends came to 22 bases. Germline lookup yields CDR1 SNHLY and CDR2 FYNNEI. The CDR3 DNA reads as TGTGCCAGCACGTCCTCGAGGGAGCTTGGAGGCGGGGAGCTGTTTTTT. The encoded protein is CASTSSRELGGGELFF.

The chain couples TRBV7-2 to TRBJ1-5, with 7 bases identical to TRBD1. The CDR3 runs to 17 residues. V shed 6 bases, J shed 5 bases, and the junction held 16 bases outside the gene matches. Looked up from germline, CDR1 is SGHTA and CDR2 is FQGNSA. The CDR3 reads CASSSAGTANVDQPQHF. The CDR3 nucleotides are TGTGCCAGCAGTTCAGCCGGGACAGCGAATGTGGATCAGCCCCAGCATTTT.

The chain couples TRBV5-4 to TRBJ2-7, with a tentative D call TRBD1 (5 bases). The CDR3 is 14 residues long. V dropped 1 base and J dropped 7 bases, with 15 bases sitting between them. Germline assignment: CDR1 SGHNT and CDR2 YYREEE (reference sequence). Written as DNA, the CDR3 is TGTGCCAGCAGCTTGTCGCAGGGTAGTGAAGAGCAGTACTTC. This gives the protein CASSLSQGSEEQYF.

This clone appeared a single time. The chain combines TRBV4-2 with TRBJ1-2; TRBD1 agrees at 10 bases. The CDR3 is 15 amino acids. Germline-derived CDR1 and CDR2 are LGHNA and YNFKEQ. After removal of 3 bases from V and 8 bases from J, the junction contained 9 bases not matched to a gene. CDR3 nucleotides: TGTGCCAGCAGCCATCCGGGACAGGGGATCCAAGGCTACACCTTC. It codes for CASSHPGQGIQGYTF.

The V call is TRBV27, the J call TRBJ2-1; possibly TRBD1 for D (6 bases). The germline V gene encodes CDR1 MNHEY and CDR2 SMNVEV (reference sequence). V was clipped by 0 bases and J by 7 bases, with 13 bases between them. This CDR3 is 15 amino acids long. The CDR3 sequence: CASSLSGRGGNEQFF. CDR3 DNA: TGTGCCAGCAGTTTATCTGGCAGGGGCGGGAATGAGCAGTTCTTC.

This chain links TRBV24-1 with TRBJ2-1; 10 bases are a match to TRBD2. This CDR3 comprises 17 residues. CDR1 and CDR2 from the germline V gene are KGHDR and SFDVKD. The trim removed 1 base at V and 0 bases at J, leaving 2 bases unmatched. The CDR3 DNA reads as TGTGCCACCAGTGATTTTAGCGGGGGGTCCTCCTACAATGAGCAGTTCTTC. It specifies CATSDFSGGSSYNEQFF.